A selection of T cell receptor beta chains follows, all from one sample in a study of cytomegalovirus exposure and HLA in healthy donors. Using immunoSEQ multiplex PCR, the repertoire was profiled, and TCRdb retains in-frame clones only, with some absent. The sample shows 70,000 to 85,000 clones, approximately 65% of them seen only once. The material sequenced was PBMCs. These receptors were collected from a male donor in good health and CMV-seropositive. Each CDR3 is given with its conserved first and last residue. The D gene is left open where the match is weak. Only part of the rows carry a size: once, few, many, or a class if the clone is expanded.

clone_size	d_call	v_call	j_call	cdr3_nt	cdr3_aa
.	TRBD2	TRBV5-1	TRBJ2-7	TGCGCCAGCAGCTTGGGTGGGACTAGCGGTTCCTACGAGCAGTACTTC	CASSLGGTSGSYEQYF
once	.	TRBV28	TRBJ2-6	TGTGCCAGCAGTTTATCCCCAGTCTCTGGGGCCAACGTCCTGACTTTC	CASSLSPVSGANVLTF
few	.	TRBV6-1	TRBJ2-7	TGTGCCAGCAGTGAAGGAGGGGGTCTCTCCTACGAGCAGTACTTC	CASSEGGGLSYEQYF
.	.	TRBV6-1	TRBJ2-7	TGTGCCAGCAGTGTCGGGACCTACGAGCAGTACTTC	CASSVGTYEQYF
.	TRBD1	TRBV19	TRBJ1-2	TGTGCCAGTAGTACTACCCGATCCGGGACAGGGGCTAACTATGGCTACACCTTC	CASSTTRSGTGANYGYTF
few	TRBD1	TRBV2	TRBJ1-1	TGTGCCAGCAGTGAATCGACAGGGATGAACACTGAAGCTTTCTTT	CASSESTGMNTEAFF
.	.	TRBV9	TRBJ2-2	TGTGCCAGCAGCGTCACAGGGACCGGGGAGCTGTTTTTT	CASSVTGTGELFF
.	TRBD1	TRBV6-1	TRBJ1-1	TGTGCCAGCAGCGTAGACAGGGACTCCACTGAAGCTTTCTTT	CASSVDRDSTEAFF
.	TRBD2	TRBV19	TRBJ2-1	TGTGCCAGTAGTATCCAGGGACTAGGCTCTGAGCAGTTCTTC	CASSIQGLGSEQFF
.	TRBD2	TRBV30	TRBJ2-1	TGTGCCTGGGCCGGGACTAGTGTTCCTAATGAGCAGTTCTTC	CAWAGTSVPNEQFF
many	.	TRBV19	TRBJ2-7	TGTGCCAGTAGTCCAAAAAGGCCCGGGGGTATAGGTGAGCAGTACTTC	CASSPKRPGGIGEQYF
once	.	TRBV7-9	TRBJ1-1	TGTTCCAGCAGCTTAGCATCAGGGTTAGCTTTCTTT	CSSSLASGLAFF
few	TRBD2	TRBV30	TRBJ2-2	TGTGCCTGGGCGGTCGGGGGGCGGGAGGAGAACACCGGGGAGCTGTTTTTT	CAWAVGGREENTGELFF
.	.	TRBV7-8	TRBJ1-4	TGTGCCAGCAGCCCGTCGGTCGCTGTCGCGTATGAAAAACTGTTTTTT	CASSPSVAVAYEKLFF
.	TRBD1	TRBV5-1	TRBJ1-1	TGCGCCAGCAGCGGGACAGGGAGGGGCACTGAAGCTTTCTTT	CASSGTGRGTEAFF
.	TRBD1	TRBV5-5	TRBJ1-2	TGTGCCAGCAGCTTAGACCCAGGGGGCGCTTATGGCTACACCTTC	CASSLDPGGAYGYTF
.	.	TRBV7-9	TRBJ1-1	TGTGCCAGCAGATCGGGAGGGGGATCGGCTTTCTTT	CASRSGGGSAFF
.	TRBD1	TRBV4-1	TRBJ1-6	TGCGCCAGCAGCCTCCGGGACAGGGATTCTCTATCCCTCCACTTT	CASSLRDRDSLSLHF
.	TRBD1	TRBV28	TRBJ2-7	TGTGCCAGCAGGCGACCCAGGACAGGGGCTATCGAGCAGTACTTC	CASRRPRTGAIEQYF
.	TRBD1	TRBV10-3	TRBJ1-4	TGTGCCATCGCCGGGGGCACAGGGGGTGCCGATGAAAAACTGTTTTTT	CAIAGGTGGADEKLFF
.	.	TRBV6-5	TRBJ2-7	TGTGCCAGCCGGCAGGGAACCTACGAGCAGTACTTC	CASRQGTYEQYF
.	.	TRBV6-5	TRBJ2-7	TGTGCCAGCAGTTACTCGGGACATATCGGGTACGAGCAGTACTTC	CASSYSGHIGYEQYF
.	.	TRBV28	TRBJ2-2	TGTGCCAGCCAAATTCTATCGAACACCGGGGAGCTGTTTTTT	CASQILSNTGELFF
.	.	TRBV7-2	TRBJ1-2	TGTGCCAGCAGCCCCCTGGGGCGGGGGGGCGGTGGCTACACCTTC	CASSPLGRGGGGYTF
.	TRBD1	TRBV5-1	TRBJ2-1	TGCGCCAGCAGCCTTACAGGGGGCACCTACAATGAGCAGTTCTTC	CASSLTGGTYNEQFF
.	.	TRBV28	TRBJ1-1	TGTGCCAGCAGTCGTGAAGGGCGACCCCAGGGCACTGAAGCTTTCTTT	CASSREGRPQGTEAFF
.	.	TRBV6-5	TRBJ2-3	TGTGCCAGCAGTACTAGCAACTGGGGGGATACGCAGTATTTT	CASSTSNWGDTQYF
few	.	TRBV5-8	TRBJ1-2	TGTGCCAGCAGCTATGACAGGATTTATGGCTACACCTTC	CASSYDRIYGYTF
few	.	TRBV2	TRBJ2-5	TGTGCCAGCAGGATGGAGGAGACCCAGTACTTC	CASRMEETQYF
few	.	TRBV5-6	TRBJ1-1	TGTGCCAGGTTAGAGAACACTGAAGCTTTCTTT	CARLENTEAFF
.	TRBD1	TRBV4-3	TRBJ2-7	TGCGCCAGCAGCCAAGGGGGGACAGGGATCGGAGAGCAGTACTTC	CASSQGGTGIGEQYF
.	TRBD2	TRBV28	TRBJ2-1	TGTGCCAGCAGTTCCTTACTAGCGGGGGAGGTCTACAATGAGCAGTTCTTC	CASSSLLAGEVYNEQFF
.	TRBD2	TRBV6-5	TRBJ2-1	TGTGCCAGCAGTTACAGGCCGAAACTAGCGGGAGATGAGCAGTTCTTC	CASSYRPKLAGDEQFF
many	.	TRBV6-6	TRBJ1-3	TGTGCCAGCAGTTACTCGCAGGACATAGGAAACACCATATATTTT	CASSYSQDIGNTIYF
.	.	TRBV7-9	TRBJ2-5	TGTGCCAGCAGCTTAGTGCGGGGCACACAAGAGACCCAGTACTTC	CASSLVRGTQETQYF
.	.	TRBV13	TRBJ1-2	TGTGCCAGCAGACCGCGGTGGTTAAACTATGGCTACACCTTC	CASRPRWLNYGYTF
.	.	TRBV25-1	TRBJ1-6	TGTGCCAGCAGTTCGGGGTTAAGGAGTTCACCCCTCCACTTT	CASSSGLRSSPLHF
once	.	TRBV6-1	TRBJ1-3	TGTGCCAGCTACCCTCCGGGTACTGGAAACACCATATATTTT	CASYPPGTGNTIYF
few	TRBD1	TRBV2	TRBJ2-5	TGTGCCAGCAAGCAAGACAGGGCCCAAGAGACCCAGTACTTC	CASKQDRAQETQYF
.	.	TRBV14	TRBJ2-7	TGTGCCAGCAGCCAAGATCCCCATCGACCGGGGTATATGTACGAGCAGTACTTC	CASSQDPHRPGYMYEQYF
.	.	TRBV7-9	TRBJ2-7	TGTGCCAGCAGCTCGACAGGTCGGGGCTCCTACGAGCAGTACTTC	CASSSTGRGSYEQYF
.	TRBD1	TRBV7-9	TRBJ1-4	TGTGCCAGCAGCTTAGCGTATGGCAGGGGGGCAACTAATGAAAAACTGTTTTTT	CASSLAYGRGATNEKLFF
.	.	TRBV20-1	TRBJ2-7	TGCAGTGCTAATAACTACGAGCAGTACTTC	CSANNYEQYF
.	TRBD1	TRBV30	TRBJ1-5	TGTGCCCGGAGCCTTAAAGGGACAGGGGGAACGGGGCCCCAGCATTTT	CARSLKGTGGTGPQHF
.	TRBD2	TRBV6-5	TRBJ2-7	TGTGCCAGCAGTTACGCGGGGGCCTACGAGCAGTACTTC	CASSYAGAYEQYF
once	.	TRBV25-1	TRBJ1-4	TGTGCCAGCAGTGGCCAAGGGACACCGAATGAAAAACTGTTTTTT	CASSGQGTPNEKLFF
.	TRBD2	TRBV27	TRBJ2-5	TGTGCCAGCAGTTCTTCCTTTCGGGGGGGCCGGGAGACCCAGTACTTC	CASSSSFRGGRETQYF
.	TRBD1	TRBV30	TRBJ1-1	TGTGCCTGGAGACAGGGGGGTGAAGCTTTCTTT	CAWRQGGEAFF
few	.	TRBV4-3	TRBJ1-4	TGCGCCAGCAGCCAAGGAGTAGTCCGGACTAATGAAAAACTGTTTTTT	CASSQGVVRTNEKLFF
few	.	TRBV5-1	TRBJ1-2	TGCGCCAGCAGCGCCGGGACTACGGGCGGCTACACCTTC	CASSAGTTGGYTF
.	TRBD2	TRBV5-1	TRBJ2-3	TGCGCCAGCAGCCCGGGAGGATGGGATACGCAGTATTTT	CASSPGGWDTQYF
once	.	TRBV27	TRBJ1-5	TGTGCCAGCAGACAGGGAGTGGTTCAGCCCCAGCATTTT	CASRQGVVQPQHF
.	.	TRBV6-1	TRBJ2-3	TGTGCCAGCAGTGGGGGGGGACAGGCGATCGGAGATACGCAGTATTTT	CASSGGGQAIGDTQYF
.	.	TRBV7-3	TRBJ1-3	TGTGCCAGCACCCCTAGCCCCGGAGACACCATATATTTT	CASTPSPGDTIYF
.	TRBD2	TRBV11-2	TRBJ2-7	TGTGCCAGCACCTACTCTAGCGGGAGAGAGCAGTACTTC	CASTYSSGREQYF
.	TRBD2	TRBV7-6	TRBJ2-1	TGTGCCAGCAGCTTAGCGGGACTAGCGGGAGTTCAATCCTACAATGAGCAGTTCTTC	CASSLAGLAGVQSYNEQFF
.	TRBD2	TRBV7-7	TRBJ2-1	TGTGCCAGCAGCCCCCTCGGGGGAGCGGGGGGGCCGAAGGAGCAGTTCTTC	CASSPLGGAGGPKEQFF